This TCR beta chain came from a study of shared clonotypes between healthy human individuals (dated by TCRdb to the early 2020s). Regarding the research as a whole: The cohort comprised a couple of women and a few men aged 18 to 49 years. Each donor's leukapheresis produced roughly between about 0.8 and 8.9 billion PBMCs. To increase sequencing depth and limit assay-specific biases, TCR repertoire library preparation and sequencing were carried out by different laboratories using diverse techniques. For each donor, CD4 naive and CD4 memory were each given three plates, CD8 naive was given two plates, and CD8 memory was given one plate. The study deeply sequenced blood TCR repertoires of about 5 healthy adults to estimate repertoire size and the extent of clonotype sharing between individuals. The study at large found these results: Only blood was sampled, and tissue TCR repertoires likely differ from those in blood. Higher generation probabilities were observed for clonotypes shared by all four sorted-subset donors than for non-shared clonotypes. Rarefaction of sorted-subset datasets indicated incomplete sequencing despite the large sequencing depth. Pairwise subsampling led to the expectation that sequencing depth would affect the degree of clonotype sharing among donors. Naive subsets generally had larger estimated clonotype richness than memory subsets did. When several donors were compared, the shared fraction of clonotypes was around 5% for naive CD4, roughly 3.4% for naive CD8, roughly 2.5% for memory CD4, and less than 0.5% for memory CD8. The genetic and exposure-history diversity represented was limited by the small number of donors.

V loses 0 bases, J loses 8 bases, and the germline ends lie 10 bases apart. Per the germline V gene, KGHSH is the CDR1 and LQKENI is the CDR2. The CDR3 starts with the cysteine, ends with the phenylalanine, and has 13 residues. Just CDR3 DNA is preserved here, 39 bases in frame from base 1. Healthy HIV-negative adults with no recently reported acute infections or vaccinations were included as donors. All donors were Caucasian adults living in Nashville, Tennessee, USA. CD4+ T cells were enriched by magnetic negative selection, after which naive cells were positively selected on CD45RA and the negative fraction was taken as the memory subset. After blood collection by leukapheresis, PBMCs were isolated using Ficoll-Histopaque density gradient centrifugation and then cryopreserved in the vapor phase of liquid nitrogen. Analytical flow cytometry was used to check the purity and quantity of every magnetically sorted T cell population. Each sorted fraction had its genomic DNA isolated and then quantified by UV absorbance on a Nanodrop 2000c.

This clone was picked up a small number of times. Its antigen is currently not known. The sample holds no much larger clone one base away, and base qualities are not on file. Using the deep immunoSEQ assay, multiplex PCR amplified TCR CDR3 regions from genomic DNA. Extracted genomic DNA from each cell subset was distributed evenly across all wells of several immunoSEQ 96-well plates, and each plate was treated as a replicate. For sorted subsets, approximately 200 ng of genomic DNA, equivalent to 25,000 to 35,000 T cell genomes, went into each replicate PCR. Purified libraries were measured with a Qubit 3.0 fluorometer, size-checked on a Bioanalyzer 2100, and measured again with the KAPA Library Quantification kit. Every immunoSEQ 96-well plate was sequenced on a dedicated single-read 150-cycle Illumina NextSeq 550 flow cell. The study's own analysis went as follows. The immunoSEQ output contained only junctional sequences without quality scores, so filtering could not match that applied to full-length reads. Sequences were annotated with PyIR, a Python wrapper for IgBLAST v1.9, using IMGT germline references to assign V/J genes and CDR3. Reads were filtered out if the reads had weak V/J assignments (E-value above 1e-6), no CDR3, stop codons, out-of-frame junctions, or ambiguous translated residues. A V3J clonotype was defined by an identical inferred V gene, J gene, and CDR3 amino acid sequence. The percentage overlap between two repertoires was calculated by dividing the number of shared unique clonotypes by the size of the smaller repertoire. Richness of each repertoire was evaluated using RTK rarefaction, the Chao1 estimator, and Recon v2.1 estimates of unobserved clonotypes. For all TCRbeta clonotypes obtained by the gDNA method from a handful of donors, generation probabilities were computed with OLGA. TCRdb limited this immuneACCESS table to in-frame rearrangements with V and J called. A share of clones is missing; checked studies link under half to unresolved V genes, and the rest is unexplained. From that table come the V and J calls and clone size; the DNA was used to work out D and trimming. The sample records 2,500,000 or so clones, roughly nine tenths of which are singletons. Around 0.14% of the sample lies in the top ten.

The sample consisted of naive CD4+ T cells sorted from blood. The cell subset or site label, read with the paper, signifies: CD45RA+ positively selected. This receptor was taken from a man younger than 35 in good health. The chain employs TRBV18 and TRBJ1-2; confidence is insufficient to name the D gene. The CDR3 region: CASSPPSTWGYTF. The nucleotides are TGTGCCAGCTCACCACCGTCTACATGGGGCTACACCTTC.